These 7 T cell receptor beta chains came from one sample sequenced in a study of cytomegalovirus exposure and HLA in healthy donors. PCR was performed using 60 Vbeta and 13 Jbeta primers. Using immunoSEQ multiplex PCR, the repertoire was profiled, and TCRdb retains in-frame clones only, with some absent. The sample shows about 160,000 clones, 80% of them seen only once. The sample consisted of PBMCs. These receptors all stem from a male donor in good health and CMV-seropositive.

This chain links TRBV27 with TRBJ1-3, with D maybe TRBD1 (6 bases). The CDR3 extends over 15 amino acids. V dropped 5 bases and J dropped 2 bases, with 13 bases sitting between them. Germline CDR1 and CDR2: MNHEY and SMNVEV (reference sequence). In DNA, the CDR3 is TGTGCCAGCAGTCCCGGGACAACTACTGGAAACACCATATATTTT. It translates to CASSPGTTTGNTIYF.

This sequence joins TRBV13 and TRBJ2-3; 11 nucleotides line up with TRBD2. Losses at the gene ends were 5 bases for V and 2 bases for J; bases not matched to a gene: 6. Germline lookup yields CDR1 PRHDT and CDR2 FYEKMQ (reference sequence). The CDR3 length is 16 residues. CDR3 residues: CASSRLAGNLTDTQYF. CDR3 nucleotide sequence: TGTGCCAGCAGCCGACTAGCGGGGAACCTCACAGATACGCAGTATTTT. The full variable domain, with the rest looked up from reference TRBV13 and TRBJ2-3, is AAGVIQSPRHLIKEKRETATLKCYPIPRHDTVYWYQQGPGQDPQFLISFYEKMQSDKGSIPDRFSAQQFSDYHSELNMSSLELGDSALYFCASSRLAGNLTDTQYFGPGTRLTVL.

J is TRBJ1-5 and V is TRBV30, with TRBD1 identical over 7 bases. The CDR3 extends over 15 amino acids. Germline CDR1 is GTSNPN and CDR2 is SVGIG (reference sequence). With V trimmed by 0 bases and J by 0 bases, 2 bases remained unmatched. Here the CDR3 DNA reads TGTGCCTGGAGTGTGGGACAGTATAGCAATCAGCCCCAGCATTTT. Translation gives CAWSVGQYSNQPQHF. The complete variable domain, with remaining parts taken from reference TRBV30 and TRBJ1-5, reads SQTIHQWPATLVQPVGSPLSLECTVEGTSNPNLYWYRQAAGRGLQLLFYSVGIGQISSEVPQNLSASRPQDRQFILSSKKLLLSDSGFYLCAWSVGQYSNQPQHFGDGTRLSIL.

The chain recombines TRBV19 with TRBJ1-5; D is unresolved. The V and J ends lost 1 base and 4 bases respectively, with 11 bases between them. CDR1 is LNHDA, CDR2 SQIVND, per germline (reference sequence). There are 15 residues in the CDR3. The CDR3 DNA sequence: TGTGCCAGTAGTATAGTAGAGGGTCGGAATCAGCCCCAGCATTTT. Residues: CASSIVEGRNQPQHF.

The CDR3 DNA reads TGTGCCAGCTCCGGGACATCCTACGAGCAGTACTTC. This translates into CASSGTSYEQYF. The genes are TRBV21-1 and TRBJ2-7; the table calls TRBD1, which could not be checked here. TRBV21-1 is termed a pseudogene. The CDR3 consists of 12 residues.

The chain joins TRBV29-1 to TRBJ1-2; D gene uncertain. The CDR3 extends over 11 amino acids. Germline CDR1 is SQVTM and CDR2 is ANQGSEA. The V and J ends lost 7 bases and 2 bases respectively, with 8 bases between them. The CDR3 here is CSAQQNYGYTF. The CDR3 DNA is TGCAGCGCCCAACAGAACTATGGCTACACCTTC.

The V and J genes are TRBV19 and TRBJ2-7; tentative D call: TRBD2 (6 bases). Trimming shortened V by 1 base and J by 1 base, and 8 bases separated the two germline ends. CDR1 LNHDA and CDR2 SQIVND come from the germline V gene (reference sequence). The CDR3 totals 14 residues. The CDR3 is CASSIAGGSYEQYF. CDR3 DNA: TGTGCCAGTAGTATAGCCGGGGGATCCTACGAGCAGTACTTC.